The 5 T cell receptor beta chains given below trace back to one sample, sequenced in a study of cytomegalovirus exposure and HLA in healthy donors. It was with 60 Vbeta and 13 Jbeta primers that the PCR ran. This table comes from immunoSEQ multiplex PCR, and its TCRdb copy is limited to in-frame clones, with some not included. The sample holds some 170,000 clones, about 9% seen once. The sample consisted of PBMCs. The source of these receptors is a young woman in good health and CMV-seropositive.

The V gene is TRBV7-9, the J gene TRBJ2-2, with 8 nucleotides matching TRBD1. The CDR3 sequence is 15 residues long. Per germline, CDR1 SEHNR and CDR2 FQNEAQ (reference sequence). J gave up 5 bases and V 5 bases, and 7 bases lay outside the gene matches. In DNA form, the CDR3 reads TGTGCCAGCAGCGAGGACAGGGCAGGAACCGGGGAGCTGTTTTTT. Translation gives CASSEDRAGTGELFF.

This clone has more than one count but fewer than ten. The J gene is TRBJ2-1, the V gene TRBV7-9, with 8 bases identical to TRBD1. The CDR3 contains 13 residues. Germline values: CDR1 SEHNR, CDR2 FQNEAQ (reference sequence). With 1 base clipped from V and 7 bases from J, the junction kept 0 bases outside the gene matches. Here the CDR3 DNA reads TGTGCCAGCAGCTTAGGGACAGGGAATGAGCAGTTCTTC. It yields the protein CASSLGTGNEQFF.

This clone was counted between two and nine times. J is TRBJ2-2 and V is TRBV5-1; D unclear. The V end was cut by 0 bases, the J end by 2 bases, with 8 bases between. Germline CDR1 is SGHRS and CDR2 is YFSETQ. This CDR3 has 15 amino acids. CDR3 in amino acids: CASSLVARNTGELFF. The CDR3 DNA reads TGCGCCAGCAGCTTGGTAGCCCGAAACACCGGGGAGCTGTTTTTT.

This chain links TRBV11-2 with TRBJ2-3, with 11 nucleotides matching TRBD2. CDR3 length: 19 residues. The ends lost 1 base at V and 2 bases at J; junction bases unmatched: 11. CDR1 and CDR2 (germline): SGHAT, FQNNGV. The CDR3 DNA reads TGTGCCAGCAGCTTAGCCCAACTAGCGGGAGCCGACGACACAGATACGCAGTATTTT. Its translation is CASSLAQLAGADDTDTQYF.

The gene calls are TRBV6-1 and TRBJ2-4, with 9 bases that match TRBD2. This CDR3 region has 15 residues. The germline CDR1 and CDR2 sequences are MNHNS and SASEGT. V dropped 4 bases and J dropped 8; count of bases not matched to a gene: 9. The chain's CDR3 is CASSALRGRADIQYF. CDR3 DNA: TGTGCCAGCAGTGCGCTCCGCGGGAGGGCAGACATTCAGTACTTC.